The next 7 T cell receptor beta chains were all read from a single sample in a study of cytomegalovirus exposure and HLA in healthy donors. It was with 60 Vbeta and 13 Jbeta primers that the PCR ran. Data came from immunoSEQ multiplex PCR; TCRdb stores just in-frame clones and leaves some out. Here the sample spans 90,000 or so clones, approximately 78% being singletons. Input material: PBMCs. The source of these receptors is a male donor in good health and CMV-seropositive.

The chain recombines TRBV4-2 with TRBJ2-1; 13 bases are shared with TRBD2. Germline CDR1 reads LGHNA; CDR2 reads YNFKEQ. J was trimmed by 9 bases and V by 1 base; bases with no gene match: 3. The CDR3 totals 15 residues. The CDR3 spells CASSQGTSGSTEQFF. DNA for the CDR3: TGTGCCAGCAGCCAAGGGACTAGCGGGAGTACTGAGCAGTTCTTC.

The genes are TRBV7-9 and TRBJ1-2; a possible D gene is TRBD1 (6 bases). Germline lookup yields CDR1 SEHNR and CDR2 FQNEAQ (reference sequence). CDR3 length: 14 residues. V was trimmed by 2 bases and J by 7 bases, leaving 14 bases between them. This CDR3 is CASSLIQGTPGYTF. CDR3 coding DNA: TGTGCCAGCAGCTTAATACAGGGAACTCCTGGCTACACCTTC. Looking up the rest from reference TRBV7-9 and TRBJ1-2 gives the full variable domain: DTGVSQNPRHKITKRGQNVTFRCDPISEHNRLYWYRQTLGQGPEFLTYFQNEAQLEKSRLLSDRFSAERPKGSFSTLEIQRTEQGDSAMYLCASSLIQGTPGYTFGSGTRLTVV.

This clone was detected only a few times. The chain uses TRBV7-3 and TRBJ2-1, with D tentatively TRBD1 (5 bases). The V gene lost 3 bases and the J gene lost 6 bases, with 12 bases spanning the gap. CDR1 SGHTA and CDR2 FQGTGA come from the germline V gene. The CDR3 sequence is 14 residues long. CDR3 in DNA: TGTGCCAGCAGCTTCGACGGAAGGGGCAATGAGCAGTTCTTC. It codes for CASSFDGRGNEQFF.

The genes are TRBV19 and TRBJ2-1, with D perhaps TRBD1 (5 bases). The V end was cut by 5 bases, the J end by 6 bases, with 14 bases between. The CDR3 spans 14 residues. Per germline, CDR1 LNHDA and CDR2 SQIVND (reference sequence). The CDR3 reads CASSRGQGRNEQFF. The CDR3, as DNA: TGTGCCAGTAGTCGCGGACAAGGACGCAATGAGCAGTTCTTC.

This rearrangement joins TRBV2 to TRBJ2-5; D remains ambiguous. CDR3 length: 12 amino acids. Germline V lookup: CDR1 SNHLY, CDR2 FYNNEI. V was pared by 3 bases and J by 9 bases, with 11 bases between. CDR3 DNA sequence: TGTGCCAGCAGTGATTCCAGACTGGCCCAGTACTTC. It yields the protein CASSDSRLAQYF.

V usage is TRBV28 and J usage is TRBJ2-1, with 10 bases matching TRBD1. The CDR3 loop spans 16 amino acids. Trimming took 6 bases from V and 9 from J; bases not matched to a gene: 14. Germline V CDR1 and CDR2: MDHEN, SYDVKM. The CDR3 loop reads CASRALPGQGVTEQFF. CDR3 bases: TGTGCCAGCAGGGCCCTCCCCGGACAGGGGGTCACTGAGCAGTTCTTC.

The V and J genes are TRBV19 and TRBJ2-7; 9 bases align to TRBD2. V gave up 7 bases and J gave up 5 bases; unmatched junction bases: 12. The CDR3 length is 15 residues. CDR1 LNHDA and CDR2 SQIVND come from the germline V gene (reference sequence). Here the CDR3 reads CASKWSGREGHEQYF. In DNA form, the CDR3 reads TGTGCCAGTAAATGGTCTGGGCGGGAGGGCCACGAGCAGTACTTC.